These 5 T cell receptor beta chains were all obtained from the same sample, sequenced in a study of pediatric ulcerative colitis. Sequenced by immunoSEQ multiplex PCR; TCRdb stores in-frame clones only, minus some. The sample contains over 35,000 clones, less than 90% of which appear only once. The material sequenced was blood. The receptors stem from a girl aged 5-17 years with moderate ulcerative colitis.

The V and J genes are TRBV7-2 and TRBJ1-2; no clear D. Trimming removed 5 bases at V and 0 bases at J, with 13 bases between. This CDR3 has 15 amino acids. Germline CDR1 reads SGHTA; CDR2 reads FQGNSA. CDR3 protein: CASSPTFGANYGYTF. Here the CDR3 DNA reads TGTGCCAGCAGCCCCACTTTTGGAGCTAACTATGGCTACACCTTC.

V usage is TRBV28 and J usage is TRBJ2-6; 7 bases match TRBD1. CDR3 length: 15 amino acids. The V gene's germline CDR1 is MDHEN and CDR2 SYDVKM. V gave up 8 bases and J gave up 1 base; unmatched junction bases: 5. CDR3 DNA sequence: TGTGCCAGCTCTAGACAGGGTTCTGGGGCCAACGTCCTGACTTTC. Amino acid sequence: CASSRQGSGANVLTF.

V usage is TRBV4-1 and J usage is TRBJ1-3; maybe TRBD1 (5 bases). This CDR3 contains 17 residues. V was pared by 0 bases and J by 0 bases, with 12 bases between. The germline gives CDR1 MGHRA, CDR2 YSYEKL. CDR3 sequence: CASSQEGTSSSGNTIYF. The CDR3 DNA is TGCGCCAGCAGCCAAGAAGGGACTTCCAGCTCTGGAAACACCATATATTTT.

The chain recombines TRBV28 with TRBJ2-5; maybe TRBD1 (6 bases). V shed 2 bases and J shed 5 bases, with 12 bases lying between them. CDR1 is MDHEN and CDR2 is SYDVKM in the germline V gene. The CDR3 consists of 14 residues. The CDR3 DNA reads TGTGCCAGCAGTTTAGCAGGGGTGATCGAGACCCAGTACTTC. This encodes CASSLAGVIETQYF.

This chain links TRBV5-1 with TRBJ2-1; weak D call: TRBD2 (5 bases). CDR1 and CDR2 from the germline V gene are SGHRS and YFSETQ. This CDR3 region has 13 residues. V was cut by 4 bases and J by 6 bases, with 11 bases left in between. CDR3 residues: CASSALASNEQFF. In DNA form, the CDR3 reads TGCGCCAGCAGCGCTCTAGCCTCCAATGAGCAGTTCTTC.